These 18 T cell receptor beta chains originate from one sample sequenced in a study of radiotherapy plus CTLA-4 blockade in lung cancer. The table came from immunoSEQ multiplex PCR; TCRdb's copy has only in-frame clones and leaves some out. The top ten hold roughly 2.3% of the sample, which has roughly 100,000 clones, under 90% seen once. This specimen consisted of peripheral blood, obtained from a patient treated with radiotherapy plus ipilimumab. The receptor set was obtained from a human donor with non-small cell lung cancer that progressed on radiotherapy plus ipilimumab. Some clones in this sample may be carry-over from other donors' samples.

The V and J genes are TRBV25-1 and TRBJ2-5, with a possible D match to TRBD1 (6 bases). This CDR3 is built from 15 residues. Germline V gene lookup returns CDR1 MGHDK and CDR2 SYGVNS. V lost 2 bases and J lost 5, with 15 bases in between. The CDR3 sequence is CASSEIQGGGETQYF. The CDR3 region has the DNA TGTGCCAGCAGTGAAATACAGGGTGGTGGGGAGACCCAGTACTTC.

The V call is TRBV5-5, the J call TRBJ2-3; no clear D. Trimming removed 2 bases from V and 1 base from J, with 11 bases in between. The CDR3 is 15 residues long. Looked up from germline, CDR1 is SGHKS and CDR2 is YYEKEE (reference sequence). The CDR3 bases are TGTGCCAGCAGCTTTTGGTTAGTCGGCACAGATACGCAGTATTTT. It yields the protein CASSFWLVGTDTQYF.

The chain employs TRBV5-4 and TRBJ2-5; no definite D call. The V end was cut by 1 base, the J end by 2 bases, with 9 bases between. The CDR3 totals 14 residues. Germline assignment: CDR1 SGHNT and CDR2 YYREEE (reference sequence). The CDR3 nucleotides are TGTGCCAGCAGCTTGTTTGGCTCACAAGAGACCCAGTACTTC. Protein sequence: CASSLFGSQETQYF.

J is TRBJ2-7 and V is TRBV6-1; D unclear. V lost 5 bases, J lost 4 bases, and 6 bases lay in between. CDR1 MNHNS and CDR2 SASEGT come from the germline V gene. The CDR3 totals 11 residues. In DNA form, the CDR3 reads TGTGCCAGCAGTCCGATGTACGAGCAGTACTTC. Translated, it gives CASSPMYEQYF.

This chain links TRBV4-1 with TRBJ2-7; no firm D call. CDR1 and CDR2 from the germline V gene are MGHRA and YSYEKL. The length of the CDR3 is 17 residues. V was clipped by 2 bases and J by 2 bases, with 19 bases between them. DNA of the CDR3: TGCGCCAGCAGCCAATCCCAGACGGTGGTAAGACCCTACGAGCAGTACTTC. It codes for CASSQSQTVVRPYEQYF.

DNA for the CDR3: TGTGCCAGCAGCTTCGCACAGGGGGCAAGCTATGGCTACACCTTC. Encoded protein: CASSFAQGASYGYTF. V gene TRBV7-3 combines with J gene TRBJ1-2, with TRBD1 identical over 9 bases. The junction had 6 bases not matched to a gene; V was cut back by 3 bases and J by 4 bases. Germline V gene lookup returns CDR1 SGHTA and CDR2 FQGTGA. This CDR3 comprises 15 residues.

The V and J genes are TRBV7-9 and TRBJ1-2; D remains ambiguous. Between the trimmed V and J ends, which lost 4 bases and 1 base, there was a span of 10 bases. Germline lookup yields CDR1 SEHNR and CDR2 FQNEAQ (reference sequence). The CDR3 spans 14 residues. CDR3 sequence: CASSSVYSNYGYTF. In DNA form, the CDR3 reads TGTGCCAGCAGCTCAGTGTACAGTAACTATGGCTACACCTTC.

This clone was observed a single time. The chain uses TRBV18 and TRBJ2-1; 12 nucleotides match TRBD1. The CDR3 consists of 15 residues. J lost 9 bases, V lost 3 bases, and 6 bases had no gene match. Germline lookup yields CDR1 KGHSH and CDR2 LQKENI. CDR3 nucleotide sequence: TGTGCCAGCTCACCCCGGGACAGGGGGCTTGGTGAGCAGTTCTTC. Its protein product is CASSPRDRGLGEQFF.

This rearrangement joins TRBV14 to TRBJ2-3; possibly TRBD1 for D (5 bases). V was cut by 5 bases and J by 1 base, with 13 bases left in between. Germline V gene sequence: CDR1 SGHDN, CDR2 FVKESK. This CDR3 has 15 amino acids. The CDR3 bases are TGTGCCAGCAGCTCCTGGCCCAGGGGCACAGATACGCAGTATTTT. This gives the protein CASSSWPRGTDTQYF.

The chain joins TRBV7-2 to TRBJ2-1; D unclear. The CDR3 sequence is 13 residues long. V lost 2 bases and J lost 6, with 8 bases in between. Germline values: CDR1 SGHTA, CDR2 FQGNSA. CDR3 bases: TGTGCCAGCAGCTTATATACAACCAATGAGCAGTTCTTC. The encoded protein is CASSLYTTNEQFF.

This chain links TRBV5-1 with TRBJ2-3, with 10 bases lining up with TRBD1. CDR1 and CDR2 (germline): SGHRS, YFSETQ. Trimming at V came to 2 bases and at J to 5 bases, leaving 11 bases not matched to a gene. The CDR3 is made up of 17 amino acids. The CDR3 DNA reads as TGCGCCAGCAGCTTACCTCCCGGGACAGGGGTATTAGATACGCAGTATTTT. Its protein is CASSLPPGTGVLDTQYF.

The chain links TRBV7-3 to TRBJ1-1; no reliable D call. CDR3 length: 14 residues. CDR1 is SGHTA, CDR2 FQGTGA, per germline. The V end lost 2 bases, the J end lost 5 bases, and 12 bases lay between the germline ends. CDR3 nucleotides: TGTGCCAGCAGCTTATTTTCCGGGCCGACTGAAGCTTTCTTT. It encodes CASSLFSGPTEAFF.

V and J are TRBV19 and TRBJ2-5, with unresolved D. V was cut by 5 bases and J by 3 bases, with 13 bases left in between. This CDR3 has 14 residues. Germline CDR1 LNHDA, CDR2 SQIVND (reference sequence). The CDR3 region has the DNA TGTGCCAGTAGTCCCCGGAAGGGAAAAGAGACCCAGTACTTC. The encoded protein is CASSPRKGKETQYF.

The V gene is TRBV6-6, the J gene TRBJ2-7, with D perhaps TRBD1 or TRBD2 (6 bases each). The CDR3 is 15 amino acids. The germline CDR1 and CDR2 sequences are MNHNY and SVGAGI (reference sequence). Trimming pared 4 bases from V and 0 bases from J, leaving 13 bases between. CDR3 in DNA: TGTGCCAGCAGTTGGGGGGCGGCGAGCTCCTACGAGCAGTACTTC. Its protein product is CASSWGAASSYEQYF.

The CDR3 loop is CASSLGASSYNEQFF. The CDR3 bases are TGTGCCAGCAGCTTAGGTGCTAGCTCCTACAATGAGCAGTTCTTC. The chain joins TRBV6-1 to TRBJ2-1; D is undetermined. Germline CDR1 reads MNHNS; CDR2 reads SASEGT. CDR3 length: 15 amino acids. V was trimmed by 6 bases and J by 0 bases, leaving 12 bases between them.

On this clone: Its ends do not fully match the called genes, so a read error is possible. The chain carries TRBV6-5 and TRBJ2-2; weak D call: TRBD2 (6 bases). The germline CDR1 and CDR2 sequences are MNHEY and SVGAGI. This CDR3 comprises 14 residues. DNA for the CDR3: TGTGCCAGCAGTTACGGTTCAAACACCGGGGGGCTGTTTTTT. Translation: CASSYGSNTGGLFF.

This clone was found a few times. The genes are TRBV7-6 and TRBJ1-2; TRBD1 matches 10 bases. The CDR3 is 14 amino acids. V shed 5 bases and J 3 bases; nucleotides not matched to a gene: 3. Germline CDR1 SGHVS, CDR2 FNYEAQ. CDR3 loop: CASSPGTGDYGYTF. The CDR3, as DNA: TGTGCCAGCAGCCCTGGGACAGGGGACTATGGCTACACCTTC. The full variable domain, rest sourced from reference TRBV7-6 and TRBJ1-2, is GAGVSQSPRYKVTKRGQDVALRCDPISGHVSLYWYRQALGQGPEFLTYFNYEAQQDKSGLPNDRFSAERPEGSISTLTIQRTEQRDSAMYRCASSPGTGDYGYTFGSGTRLTVV.

CDR3 loop: CASSLYDQPQHF. Here the CDR3 DNA reads TGTGCCAGCAGCTTATATGATCAGCCCCAGCATTTT. The chain employs TRBV7-2 and TRBJ1-5; D not certain. The CDR3 totals 12 residues. Germline CDR1 reads SGHTA; CDR2 reads FQGNSA. With 2 bases removed from V and 5 bases from J, the gap between germline ends came to 4 bases.